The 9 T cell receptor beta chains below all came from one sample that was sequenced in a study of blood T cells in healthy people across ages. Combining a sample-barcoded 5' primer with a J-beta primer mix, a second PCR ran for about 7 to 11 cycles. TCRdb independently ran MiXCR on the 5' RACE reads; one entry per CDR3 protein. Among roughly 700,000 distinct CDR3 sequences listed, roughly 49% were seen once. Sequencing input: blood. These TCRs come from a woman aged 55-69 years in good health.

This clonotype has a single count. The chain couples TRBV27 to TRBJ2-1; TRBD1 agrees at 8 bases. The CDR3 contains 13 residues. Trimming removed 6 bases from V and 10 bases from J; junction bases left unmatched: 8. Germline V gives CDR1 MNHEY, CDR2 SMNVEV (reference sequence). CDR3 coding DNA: TGTGCCAGCAGCTCGGACAGGGTCCAGGAGCAGTTCTTC. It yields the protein CASSSDRVQEQFF.

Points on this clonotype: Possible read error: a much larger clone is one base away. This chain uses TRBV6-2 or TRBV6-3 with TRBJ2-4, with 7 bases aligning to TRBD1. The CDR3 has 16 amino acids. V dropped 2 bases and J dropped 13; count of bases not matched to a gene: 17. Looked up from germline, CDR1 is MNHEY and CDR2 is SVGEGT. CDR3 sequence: CASSYETGQPNYGQYF. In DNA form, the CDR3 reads TGTGCCAGCAGTTACGAAACGGGACAGCCAAACTACGGGCAGTACTTC.

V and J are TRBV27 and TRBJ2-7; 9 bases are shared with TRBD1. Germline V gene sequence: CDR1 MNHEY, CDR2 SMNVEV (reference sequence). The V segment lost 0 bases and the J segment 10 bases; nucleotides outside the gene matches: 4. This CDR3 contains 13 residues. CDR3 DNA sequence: TGTGCCAGCAGTTTATCCCACAGGGGGCTTCAGTACTTC. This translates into CASSLSHRGLQYF.

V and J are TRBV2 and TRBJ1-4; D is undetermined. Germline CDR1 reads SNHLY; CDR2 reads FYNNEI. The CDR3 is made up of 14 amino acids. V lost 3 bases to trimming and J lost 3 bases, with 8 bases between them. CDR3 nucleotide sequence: TGTGCCAGCAGTGACGTATCGGCTAATGAAAAACTGTTTTTT. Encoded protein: CASSDVSANEKLFF.

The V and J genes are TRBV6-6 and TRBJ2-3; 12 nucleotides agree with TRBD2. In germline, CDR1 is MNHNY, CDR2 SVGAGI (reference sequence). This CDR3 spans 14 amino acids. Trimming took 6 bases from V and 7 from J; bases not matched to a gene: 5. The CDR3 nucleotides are TGTGCCAGCAGCCCCGGGACTAGCGGGTATACGCAGTATTTT. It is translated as CASSPGTSGYTQYF.

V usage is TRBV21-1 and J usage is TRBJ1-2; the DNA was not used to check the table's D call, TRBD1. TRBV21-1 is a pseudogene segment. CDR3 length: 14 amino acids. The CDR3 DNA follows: TGTGCCAGCAGCAAAGACAGGGTATACTATGGCTACACCTTC. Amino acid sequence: CASSKDRVYYGYTF.

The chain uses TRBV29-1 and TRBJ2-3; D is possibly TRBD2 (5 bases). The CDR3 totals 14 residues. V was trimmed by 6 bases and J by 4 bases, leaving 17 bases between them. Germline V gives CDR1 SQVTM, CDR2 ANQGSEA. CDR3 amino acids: CSVARANRADTQYF. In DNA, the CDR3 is TGCAGCGTGGCGCGGGCAAATCGGGCAGATACGCAGTATTTT.

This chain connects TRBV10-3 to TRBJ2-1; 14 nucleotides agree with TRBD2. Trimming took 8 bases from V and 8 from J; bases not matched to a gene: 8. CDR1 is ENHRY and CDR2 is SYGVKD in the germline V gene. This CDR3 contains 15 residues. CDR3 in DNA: TGTGCCATCGGGACTAGCGGGAGACAGGAGGATGAGCAGTTCTTC. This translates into CAIGTSGRQEDEQFF.

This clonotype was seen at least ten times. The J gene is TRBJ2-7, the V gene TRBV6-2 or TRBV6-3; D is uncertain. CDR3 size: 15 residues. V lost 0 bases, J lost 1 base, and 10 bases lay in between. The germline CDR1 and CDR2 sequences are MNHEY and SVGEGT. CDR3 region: CASSYSTVPSYEQYF. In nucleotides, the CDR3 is TGTGCCAGCAGTTACTCGACGGTCCCTTCCTACGAGCAGTACTTC.